The 25 T cell receptor beta chains listed next were all sequenced from one sample in a study of shared clonotypes between healthy human individuals. The repertoire was sequenced with immunoSEQ multiplex PCR; TCRdb's copy has only in-frame clones and lacks some. The table shows 950,000 to 1,300,000 clones, with more than 60% occurring only once. Sequenced input: memory CD4+ T cells sorted from blood. Subset described: CD45RA-negative fraction. These receptors were obtained from a man younger than 35 in good health.

This clone was seen more than once but under ten times. This chain connects TRBV29-1 to TRBJ2-5, with D maybe TRBD2 (5 bases). V shed 2 bases and J shed 10 bases, with 20 bases lying between them. The germline CDR1 and CDR2 sequences are SQVTM and ANQGSEA. CDR3 size: 14 residues. Here the CDR3 DNA reads TGCAGCGTTGAAACCTTCTCCCCTCCCGGGGACCAGTACTTC. Residues: CSVETFSPPGDQYF.

The rearrangement uses TRBV23-1 and TRBJ2-4, with 9 bases fitting TRBD1. TRBV23-1 is known as an ORF, though its function is uncertain. The CDR3 length is 13 residues. Trimming at V came to 2 bases and at J to 9 bases, leaving 2 bases not matched to a gene. The CDR3 sequence is CASSQGQGPIQYF. In DNA, the CDR3 is TGCGCCAGCAGTCAAGGACAGGGGCCCATTCAGTACTTC.

The table lists this clone with a few counts. The chain links TRBV5-8 to TRBJ1-5; D is unresolved. Germline V gene sequence: CDR1 SGHTS, CDR2 YDEGEE. CDR3 length: 12 residues. V dropped 1 base and J dropped 6 bases, with 5 bases sitting between them. CDR3 bases: TGTGCCAGCAGCTTGACAACTCAGCCCCAGCATTTT. It specifies CASSLTTQPQHF. The variable domain in full, with the rest retrieved from reference TRBV5-8 and TRBJ1-5, is EAGVTQSPTHLIKTRGQQATLRCSPISGHTSVYWYQQALGLGLQFLLWYDEGEERNRGNFPPRFSGRQFPNYSSELNVNALELEDSALYLCASSLTTQPQHFGDGTRLSIL.

The chain uses TRBV9 and TRBJ2-3; perhaps TRBD1 as D (5 bases). Germline V lookup: CDR1 SGDLS, CDR2 YYNGEE. Trimming cost V 3 bases and J 8 bases, with 10 bases left between them. CDR3 length equals 12 residues. For the CDR3, the DNA is TGTGCCAGCAGCGCACAGGAGTCTACGCAGTATTTT. Translated: CASSAQESTQYF.

This clone occurred once. The chain combines TRBV5-1 with TRBJ2-5; 7 nucleotides agree with TRBD1. After removal of 0 bases from V and 2 bases from J, the junction contained 4 bases not matched to a gene. The CDR3 has 15 amino acids. Germline assignment: CDR1 SGHRS and CDR2 YFSETQ. This CDR3 is CASSLDGQVQETQYF. The CDR3 region has the DNA TGCGCCAGCAGCTTGGACGGACAGGTTCAAGAGACCCAGTACTTC.

The chain employs TRBV6-5 and TRBJ1-2, with 8 nucleotides matching TRBD1. Per germline, CDR1 MNHEY and CDR2 SVGAGI. This CDR3 region has 15 residues. Germline trimming cut 2 bases from V and 4 bases from J; bases unmatched to any gene: 6. Written as DNA, the CDR3 is TGTGCCAGCAGTTACCTGGCAGGGGGCGGCTATGGCTACACCTTC. Protein product: CASSYLAGGGYGYTF.

The chain couples TRBV5-1 to TRBJ1-1; 8 bases match TRBD1. The trim removed 4 bases at V and 7 bases at J, leaving 12 bases unmatched. Germline V gene lookup returns CDR1 SGHRS and CDR2 YFSETQ. There are 15 residues in the CDR3. The CDR3 here is CASSPGGADRFEAFF. As DNA, the CDR3 is TGCGCCAGCAGCCCAGGGGGCGCTGATAGGTTTGAAGCTTTCTTT.

This chain links TRBV5-1 with TRBJ2-1; 7 bases match TRBD1. Germline V gene data show CDR1 as SGHRS and CDR2 as YFSETQ. The CDR3 runs 14 residues. V trimming: 7 bases; J trimming: 5 bases; junction bases outside the gene matches: 9. The CDR3 region is CASARDSTDNEQFF. CDR3 in DNA: TGCGCCAGCGCCCGGGACAGTACAGACAATGAGCAGTTCTTC.

This chain links TRBV5-1 with TRBJ1-3; 9 bases map to TRBD1. Germline V gene sequence: CDR1 SGHRS, CDR2 YFSETQ. The CDR3 has 15 residues. V was clipped by 1 base and J by 2 bases; unmatched bases: 1. This CDR3 reads CASSLRQGAGNTIYF. CDR3 coding DNA: TGCGCCAGCAGCTTGAGACAGGGGGCTGGAAACACCATATATTTT.

The V and J genes are TRBV5-4 and TRBJ2-3; tentatively, D is TRBD2 (5 bases). Trimming cost V 4 bases and J 3 bases, with 6 bases left between them. This CDR3 spans 12 amino acids. CDR1 and CDR2 (germline): SGHNT, YYREEE (reference sequence). Here the CDR3 DNA reads TGTGCCAGCAGCCGGAGGACAGATACGCAGTATTTT. This encodes CASSRRTDTQYF.

This chain links TRBV19 with TRBJ2-5; TRBD1 matches 7 bases. The germline V gene has CDR1 LNHDA and CDR2 SQIVND (reference sequence). V trimming: 5 bases; J trimming: 4 bases; junction bases outside the gene matches: 1. CDR3 length: 12 residues. This CDR3 is CASSQGVETQYF. The CDR3 DNA is TGTGCCAGTAGTCAGGGGGTAGAGACCCAGTACTTC.

The V gene is TRBV6-1, the J gene TRBJ1-5; D is unclear. Germline CDR1 reads MNHNS; CDR2 reads SASEGT. This CDR3 region has 11 residues. The V gene lost 2 bases and the J gene lost 9 bases, with 5 bases spanning the gap. The CDR3 is CASSEIGPQHF. The DNA of the CDR3 is TGTGCCAGCAGTGAAATCGGGCCCCAGCATTTT.

The chain is built from TRBV4-1 and TRBJ2-5; weak D call: TRBD1 (6 bases). V dropped 1 base and J dropped 5 bases, with 17 bases sitting between them. Looked up from germline, CDR1 is MGHRA and CDR2 is YSYEKL. This CDR3 spans 16 amino acids. CDR3 DNA sequence: TGCGCCAGCAGCCAAGGTTCAGGGGCCATCCGGGAGACCCAGTACTTC. Translating gives CASSQGSGAIRETQYF.

The genes are TRBV11-2 and TRBJ1-2, with 7 positions matching TRBD1. CDR3 length: 13 residues. Germline V gives CDR1 SGHAT, CDR2 FQNNGV. The ends lost 3 bases at V and 9 bases at J; junction bases unmatched: 7. Here the CDR3 DNA reads TGTGCCAGCAGCTTGGGGACAGACTTGAGCTACACCTTC. It specifies CASSLGTDLSYTF.

Note on this clone: The same CDR3 can be traced to other DNA sequences in this sample. This chain links TRBV7-8 with TRBJ2-2; D unresolved. CDR1 is SGHVS, CDR2 FQNEAQ, per germline. V was pared by 3 bases and J by 7 bases, with 6 bases between. The CDR3 covers 12 residues. CDR3 in amino acids: CASSLVFGELFF. The CDR3 nucleotides read TGTGCCAGCAGCTTGGTGTTCGGGGAGCTGTTTTTT.

The V and J genes are TRBV7-9 and TRBJ2-1; TRBD2 agrees at 8 bases. V lost 5 bases to trimming and J lost 6 bases; unmatched junction nucleotides: 9. Germline CDR1 and CDR2: SEHNR and FQNEAQ (reference sequence). The CDR3 totals 15 residues. Here the CDR3 reads CASSPAQLAANEQFF. In DNA form, the CDR3 reads TGTGCCAGCAGCCCAGCTCAACTAGCGGCCAATGAGCAGTTCTTC.

The chain links TRBV7-3 to TRBJ2-2; TRBD2 agrees at 7 bases. The CDR3 spans 14 residues. The germline V gene has CDR1 SGHTA and CDR2 FQGTGA. Trimming at V came to 8 bases and at J to 4 bases, leaving 7 bases not matched to a gene. The CDR3 DNA reads as TGTGCCAGCGCAAGGGAGGGGACCACCGGGGAGCTGTTTTTT. Its translation is CASAREGTTGELFF.

This clone was recorded only once. The sample has other DNA sequences that encode this CDR3 too. This chain links TRBV5-1 with TRBJ2-2; 8 bases are a match to TRBD1. This CDR3 is 15 amino acids long. With 2 bases clipped from V and 1 base from J, the junction kept 1 base outside the gene matches. CDR1 and CDR2 (germline): SGHRS, YFSETQ. CDR3 loop: CASSFGQGNTGELFF. The CDR3 nucleotides are TGCGCCAGCAGCTTCGGACAGGGGAACACCGGGGAGCTGTTTTTT.

The V gene is TRBV9, the J gene TRBJ1-5, with a possible D match to TRBD1 (6 bases). Trimming took 1 base from V and 6 from J, leaving 11 bases between them. Germline assignment: CDR1 SGDLS and CDR2 YYNGEE. CDR3 length: 14 amino acids. Here the CDR3 DNA reads TGTGCCAGCAGCGTATGGGGGGCCGGTCAGCCCCAGCATTTT. It codes for CASSVWGAGQPQHF.

This clone was detected only once. This chain joins TRBV5-1 and TRBJ2-3, with TRBD1 as a possible D gene (5 bases). Trimming removed 2 bases from V and 2 bases from J, with 12 bases in between. CDR3 length equals 15 residues. Per germline, CDR1 SGHRS and CDR2 YFSETQ. CDR3 DNA sequence: TGCGCCAGCAGCTTTTCAGGGATCCCCACAGATACGCAGTATTTT. Translating it yields CASSFSGIPTDTQYF.

This clone has just a few counts. The V call is TRBV6-4, the J call TRBJ1-6; D is undetermined. Per the germline V gene, CDR1 is MRHNA and CDR2 is SNTAGT. The CDR3 consists of 17 residues. The V end was cut by 4 bases, the J end by 6 bases, with 19 bases between. The CDR3 reads CASSVPPVQPINSPLHF. In DNA, the CDR3 is TGTGCCAGCAGTGTCCCCCCCGTACAGCCCATTAATTCACCCCTCCACTTT.

The chain carries TRBV21-1 and TRBJ1-1; the D call of TRBD1 is as the table states it, not checked on the DNA. TRBV21-1 is classified as a pseudogene. The CDR3 consists of 13 residues. CDR3 in amino acids: CASILGQGAEAFF. DNA for the CDR3: TGTGCCAGCATCTTGGGACAGGGCGCTGAAGCTTTCTTT.

This clone was seen only a few times. This chain uses TRBV18 with TRBJ2-3, with 8 bases that match TRBD1. CDR3 length: 15 amino acids. V lost 3 bases, J lost 0 bases, and 2 bases stayed unmatched. Germline loops: CDR1 KGHSH, CDR2 LQKENI. The CDR3 sequence is CASSPRDRSTDTQYF. CDR3 nucleotide sequence: TGTGCCAGCTCACCCCGGGACAGGAGCACAGATACGCAGTATTTT.

The CDR3, as DNA: TGTGCCAGCAGTTACTCCCAGGGGGGAGGGACAGATACGCAGTATTTT. The encoded protein is CASSYSQGGGTDTQYF. The rearrangement links TRBV6-5 to TRBJ2-3; D could derive from TRBD1 or TRBD2 (7 bases each). CDR1 is MNHEY and CDR2 is SVGAGI in the germline V gene. V dropped 0 bases and J dropped 3 bases, with 13 bases sitting between them. There are 16 residues in the CDR3.

This chain links TRBV7-2 with TRBJ1-2, with a weak D call TRBD1 (6 bases). This CDR3 region has 14 residues. Looked up from germline, CDR1 is SGHTA and CDR2 is FQGNSA. V was pared by 1 base and J by 4 bases, with 10 bases between. CDR3 sequence reads: CASSLGGLSYGYTF. CDR3 nucleotide sequence: TGTGCCAGCAGCTTAGGGGGGCTGAGCTATGGCTACACCTTC.